This T cell receptor beta chain stems from a study of neurological immune-mediated disorders. Study-level findings and limits: TCR-beta repertoires seemed private in all groups, with no expanded CDR3 amino acid sequences shared.

One entry per CDR3 protein, called by TCRdb with MiXCR from the 5' RACE reads. The profile covers 80,000 to 95,000 distinct CDR3 sequences, with roughly 3.3% appearing a single time and 2.5% to 3% taken by the ten largest. This clonotype was observed many times. The antigen is not known. Sample: PBMCs. This sequence originates from a woman aged 45-60 years with multiple sclerosis.

The CDR3 DNA reads as TGTGCCAGCAGCCGATCTCTTGACTATGGCTACACCTTC. It codes for CASSRSLDYGYTF. The rearrangement joins TRBV3-1 to TRBJ1-2; no reliable D call. This CDR3 is built from 13 residues. Germline-derived CDR1 and CDR2 are LGHDT and YNNKEL (reference sequence). V shed 4 bases and J shed 3 bases, with 9 bases lying between them.